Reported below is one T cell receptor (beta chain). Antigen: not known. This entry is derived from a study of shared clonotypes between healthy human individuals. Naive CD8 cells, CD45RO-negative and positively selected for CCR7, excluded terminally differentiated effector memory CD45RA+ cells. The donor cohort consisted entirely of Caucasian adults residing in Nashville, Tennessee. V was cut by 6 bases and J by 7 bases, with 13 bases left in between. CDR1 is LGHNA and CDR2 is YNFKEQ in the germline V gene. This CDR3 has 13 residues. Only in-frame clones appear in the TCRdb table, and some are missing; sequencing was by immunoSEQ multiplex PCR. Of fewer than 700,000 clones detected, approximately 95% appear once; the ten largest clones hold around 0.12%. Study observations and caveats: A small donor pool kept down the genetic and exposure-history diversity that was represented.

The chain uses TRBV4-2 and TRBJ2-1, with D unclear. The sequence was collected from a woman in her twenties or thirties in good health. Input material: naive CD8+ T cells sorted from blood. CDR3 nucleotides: TGTGCCAGCAGTAGTGGGGTGAGGAATGAGCAGTTCTTC. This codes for CASSSGVRNEQFF.